The 20 T cell receptor beta chains listed next were all sequenced from one sample in a study of blood T cell repertoires in COVID-19. Measured with immunoSEQ multiplex PCR; TCRdb has only the in-frame clones, and not every one. The sample consists of almost 400,000 clones, approximately 89% of them appearing once. Sequencing used PBMCs or T cells enriched from blood (not recorded which). Every receptor here comes from a woman in her 30s who had recovered from COVID-19.

The V and J genes are TRBV12-5 and TRBJ1-5; 7 nucleotides agree with TRBD1. Germline V lookup: CDR1 LGHNT, CDR2 FRNRAP. There are 19 residues in the CDR3. With 0 bases clipped from V and 4 bases from J, the junction kept 15 bases outside the gene matches. CDR3 sequence (DNA): TGTGCTAGTGGTTTGGTTGGGAATCCGGGACAGACGCCGAATCAGCCCCAGCATTTT. Protein product: CASGLVGNPGQTPNQPQHF.

This sequence joins TRBV5-6 and TRBJ2-7; D perhaps matches TRBD2 (5 bases). The V end was cut by 4 bases, the J end by 3 bases, with 14 bases between. From germline, CDR1 is SGHDT and CDR2 YYEEEE. The length of the CDR3 is 14 residues. The CDR3 sequence is CASSPLEGIYEQYF. The CDR3 coding sequence is TGTGCCAGCAGCCCCTTAGAGGGAATCTACGAGCAGTACTTC. Using reference TRBV5-6 and TRBJ2-7 for the parts outside the CDR3, the full variable domain is DAGVTQSPTHLIKTRGQQVTLRCSPKSGHDTVSWYQQALGQGPQFIFQYYEEEERQRGNFPDRFSGHQFPNYSSELNVNALLLGDSALYLCASSPLEGIYEQYFGPGTRLTVT.

This clone is a singleton in its sample. The chain has TRBV5-5 and TRBJ2-5, with D perhaps matching TRBD2 (6 bases). This CDR3 comprises 18 residues. Per the germline V gene, CDR1 is SGHKS and CDR2 is YYEKEE (reference sequence). The V end was cut by 0 bases, the J end by 5 bases, with 23 bases between. The CDR3 DNA sequence: TGTGCCAGCAGCTTGGCCCCGTATAGGAGGGTCAGTAATGAGACCCAGTACTTC. This translates into CASSLAPYRRVSNETQYF.

V and J are TRBV12-3 or TRBV12-4 and TRBJ1-2; D gene ambiguous. The CDR3 totals 12 residues. V shed 6 bases and J shed 4 bases, with 9 bases lying between them. The CDR3 sequence is CASRQTVYGYTF. As DNA, the CDR3 is TGTGCCAGCAGACAAACAGTCTATGGCTACACCTTC.

The genes are TRBV7-9 and TRBJ1-1; 9 bases map to TRBD1. Unmatched junction bases numbered 8, after V lost 5 bases and J lost 7 bases. Germline V gene lookup returns CDR1 SEHNR and CDR2 FQNEAQ (reference sequence). The CDR3 has 14 amino acids. As DNA, the CDR3 is TGTGCCAGCAGCGCGGACAGGGGCGCCGTTGAAGCTTTCTTT. This codes for CASSADRGAVEAFF.

As concerns this clone: This CDR3 is also generated by other DNA sequences in the sample. The chain is built from TRBV11-2 and TRBJ2-7; 10 nucleotides line up with TRBD1. The ends lost 4 bases at V and 1 base at J; junction bases unmatched: 1. Germline V gene lookup returns CDR1 SGHAT and CDR2 FQNNGV. This CDR3 spans 14 amino acids. The CDR3 is CASSWTGGSYEQYF. The CDR3 DNA sequence: TGTGCCAGCAGCTGGACAGGGGGGTCCTACGAGCAGTACTTC.

The V call is TRBV5-1, the J call TRBJ1-6, with a tentative D call TRBD1 (5 bases). This CDR3 spans 16 amino acids. Germline CDR1 and CDR2: SGHRS and YFSETQ. The V end was cut by 1 base, the J end by 6 bases, with 14 bases between. CDR3 bases: TGCGCCAGCAGCTTGATTGGCCAGGGTTTTAATTCACCCCTCCACTTT. Residues: CASSLIGQGFNSPLHF. Complete variable domain (other parts from reference TRBV5-1 and TRBJ1-6): KAGVTQTPRYLIKTRGQQVTLSCSPISGHRSVSWYQQTPGQGLQFLFEYFSETQRNKGNFPGRFSGRQFSNSRSEMNVSTLELGDSALYLCASSLIGQGFNSPLHFGNGTRLTVT.

The chain recombines TRBV9 with TRBJ2-1, with 9 positions matching TRBD2. Trimming at V came to 3 bases and at J to 5 bases, leaving 6 bases not matched to a gene. Germline lookup yields CDR1 SGDLS and CDR2 YYNGEE. The length of the CDR3 is 15 residues. CDR3 nucleotides: TGTGCCAGCAGCGACCAGCGGGGGGCGAACAATGAGCAGTTCTTC. It yields the protein CASSDQRGANNEQFF. Together with reference TRBV9 and TRBJ2-1, the CDR3 gives the full variable domain: DSGVTQTPKHLITATGQRVTLRCSPRSGDLSVYWYQQSLDQGLQFLIQYYNGEERAKGNILERFSAQQFPDLHSELNLSSLELGDSALYFCASSDQRGANNEQFFGPGTRLTVL.

The J gene is TRBJ1-2, the V gene TRBV2, with a tentative D call TRBD1 (5 bases). Germline V gene sequence: CDR1 SNHLY, CDR2 FYNNEI. This CDR3 has 17 amino acids. Trimming pared 3 bases from V and 0 bases from J, leaving 17 bases between. CDR3 residues: CASSEGLAGLSNYGYTF. CDR3 nucleotide sequence: TGTGCCAGCAGTGAGGGGCTCGCGGGATTATCTAACTATGGCTACACCTTC.

This clone was seen a single time. This rearrangement joins TRBV4-1 to TRBJ2-3; D possibly corresponds to TRBD2 (5 bases). The length of the CDR3 is 15 residues. V dropped 4 bases and J dropped 4 bases, with 15 bases sitting between them. Germline V gene lookup returns CDR1 MGHRA and CDR2 YSYEKL. The CDR3 coding sequence is TGCGCCAGCAGCCGCATCGGGGTAGCACCAGATACGCAGTATTTT. This gives the protein CASSRIGVAPDTQYF.

V is TRBV6-5 and J is TRBJ2-2, with TRBD1 identical over 9 bases. Trimming cost V 4 bases and J 4 bases; bases outside gene matches: 4. CDR1 and CDR2 from the germline V gene are MNHEY and SVGAGI. The CDR3 length is 15 residues. CDR3 DNA: TGTGCCAGCAGTTCGGACAGGGGCATCACCGGGGAGCTGTTTTTT. Translated: CASSSDRGITGELFF.

This clone was found once. The gene calls are TRBV6-5 and TRBJ1-3; no definite D call. The CDR3 is 16 residues long. Germline CDR1 is MNHEY and CDR2 is SVGAGI. Deletions cut 2 bases from V and 4 bases from J, with 15 bases between. CDR3 loop: CASSYALEVAGNTIYF. The DNA of the CDR3 is TGTGCCAGCAGTTACGCCCTCGAGGTGGCGGGAAACACCATATATTTT.

The chain employs TRBV7-2 and TRBJ1-2; no clear D gene. Germline V gene lookup returns CDR1 SGHTA and CDR2 FQGNSA. The CDR3 length is 13 residues. Trimming took 7 bases from V and 2 from J, leaving 11 bases between them. CDR3 protein: CASNRGGNYGYTF. CDR3 DNA sequence: TGTGCCAGCAATCGGGGAGGGAACTATGGCTACACCTTC.

The chain employs TRBV6-5 and TRBJ2-1, with TRBD1 as a possible D gene (6 bases). Trimming shortened V by 6 bases and J by 3 bases, and 15 bases separated the two germline ends. In germline, CDR1 is MNHEY, CDR2 SVGAGI. The CDR3 runs to 15 residues. The CDR3 DNA reads as TGTGCCAGCAGCCCACTCTGGGACAACTACAATGAGCAGTTCTTC. Translating it yields CASSPLWDNYNEQFF.

The chain carries TRBV5-1 and TRBJ1-2; TRBD1 matches 9 bases. The V segment lost 0 bases and the J segment 8 bases; nucleotides outside the gene matches: 5. Germline CDR1 reads SGHRS; CDR2 reads YFSETQ. The CDR3 runs 14 residues. CDR3 DNA: TGCGCCAGCAGCTTGGACAGGGGGCGAGAAGGCTACACCTTC. Translated, it gives CASSLDRGREGYTF.

This chain uses TRBV6-2 or TRBV6-3 with TRBJ2-1; 12 positions agree with TRBD2. With V trimmed by 1 base and J by 8 bases, 6 bases remained unmatched. This CDR3 comprises 16 residues. In germline, CDR1 is MNHEY, CDR2 SVGEGT. CDR3 bases: TGTGCCAGCAGTTACTATACTAGCGGGGGGCTGGATGAGCAGTTCTTC. It specifies CASSYYTSGGLDEQFF.

The table lists this clone with a count of one. This rearrangement joins TRBV19 to TRBJ2-7, with 13 positions matching TRBD2. This CDR3 is built from 15 residues. With 6 bases clipped from V and 3 bases from J, the junction kept 5 bases outside the gene matches. The V gene's germline CDR1 is LNHDA and CDR2 SQIVND (reference sequence). The CDR3, as DNA: TGTGCCAGTAGCGAGGGACTAGCGGGATTCTACGAGCAGTACTTC. This sequence encodes CASSEGLAGFYEQYF.

The chain joins TRBV13 to TRBJ2-7; the D gene is possibly TRBD1 (5 bases). V lost 4 bases to trimming and J lost 3 bases, with 16 bases between them. CDR3 length equals 15 residues. The germline V gene has CDR1 PRHDT and CDR2 FYEKMQ (reference sequence). In DNA form, the CDR3 reads TGTGCCAGCAGCTCCAGTCCTAAGGGGATCTACGAGCAGTACTTC. It codes for CASSSSPKGIYEQYF.

This clone was seen only once. V usage is TRBV10-3 and J usage is TRBJ2-3; TRBD2 matches 8 bases. Germline trimming cut 5 bases from V and 2 bases from J; bases unmatched to any gene: 9. Germline V gene lookup returns CDR1 ENHRY and CDR2 SYGVKD. The CDR3 consists of 16 residues. CDR3 bases: TGTGCCATCAGTAAAAAATTAGCGGGGACCACAGATACGCAGTATTTT. Residues: CAISKKLAGTTDTQYF.

The chain is built from TRBV2 and TRBJ2-2; D is undetermined. Germline lookup yields CDR1 SNHLY and CDR2 FYNNEI. V shed 5 bases and J shed 6 bases, with 4 bases lying between them. This CDR3 contains 11 residues. The CDR3 here is CASSRPGELFF. The CDR3 region has the DNA TGTGCCAGCAGTCGTCCCGGGGAGCTGTTTTTT.